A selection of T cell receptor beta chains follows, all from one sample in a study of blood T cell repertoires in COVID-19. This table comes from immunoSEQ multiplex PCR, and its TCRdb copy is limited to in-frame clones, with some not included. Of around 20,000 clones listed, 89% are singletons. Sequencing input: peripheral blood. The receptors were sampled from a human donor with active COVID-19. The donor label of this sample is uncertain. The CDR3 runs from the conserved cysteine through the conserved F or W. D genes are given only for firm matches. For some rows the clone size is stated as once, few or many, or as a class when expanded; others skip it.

TGTGCCAGCAGAGAGACAGGGGGCTACGAGCAGTACTTC,CASRETGGYEQYF,TRBD1,once,TRBV12-3/TRBV12-4,13,TRBJ2-7
TGTGCCAGCAGTTCTAGCGGGAATGGAGAGACCCAGTACTTC,CASSSSGNGETQYF,TRBD2,-,TRBV6-5,14,TRBJ2-5
TGTGCCACACGGGACATGGGTGAAAAACTGTTTTTT,CATRDMGEKLFF,-,-,TRBV6-6,12,TRBJ1-4
TGTGCCAGCAGCTTTGGACAGTCAAATACGCAGTATTTT,CASSFGQSNTQYF,-,-,TRBV5-6,13,TRBJ2-3
TGTGCCTGGTCTCAGGGTAGACCCCTCCACTTT,CAWSQGRPLHF,-,-,TRBV30,11,TRBJ1-6
TGTGCCACCATTCAAGCCTCCGGACTAGCGGGATACGAGCAGTACTTC,CATIQASGLAGYEQYF,TRBD2,-,TRBV6-1,16,TRBJ2-7
TGCGCCAGCAGCTTGGGGCAGGGGGTGCAGCCCCAGCATTTT,CASSLGQGVQPQHF,TRBD1,-,TRBV5-1,14,TRBJ1-5
TGTGCCAGCAGCTTTTTCCCCGGACAGGGCGGCGAGCAGTACTTC,CASSFFPGQGGEQYF,TRBD1,-,TRBV5-8,15,TRBJ2-7
TGCAGCGTTTTGGAGGTGGACACTGAAGCTTTCTTT,CSVLEVDTEAFF,-,-,TRBV29-1,12,TRBJ1-1
TGTGCCAGTGGAACTAGCGGCTCCTACGAGCAGTACTTC,CASGTSGSYEQYF,TRBD2,-,TRBV19,13,TRBJ2-7
TGCGCCAGCAGCTTGGGACAGGGGGGCTATGGCTACACCTTC,CASSLGQGGYGYTF,TRBD1,-,TRBV5-1,14,TRBJ1-2
TGTGCCAGCAGCCATGGTAGCGGGGGGGAAGAGACCCAGTACTTC,CASSHGSGGEETQYF,TRBD2,-,TRBV3-1/TRBV3-2,15,TRBJ2-5
TGTGCCAGCAGCCTAGCTTTTAACACCGGGGAGCTGTTTTTT,CASSLAFNTGELFF,-,few,TRBV7-3,14,TRBJ2-2
TGTGCCTGGAAGGGAGACTATCTAAATGAAGCTTTCTTT,CAWKGDYLNEAFF,-,-,TRBV30,13,TRBJ1-1
TGTGCCAGCAGTCCCGGAGAAGGAAACACCATATATTTT,CASSPGEGNTIYF,-,-,TRBV12-3/TRBV12-4,13,TRBJ1-3
TGTGCCAGCCGGACAGAGTACACAGATACGCAGTATTTT,CASRTEYTDTQYF,-,-,TRBV19,13,TRBJ2-3
TGCAGCGTTGAAGTCTGGGACAGCAGTTACAATGAGCAGTTCTTC,CSVEVWDSSYNEQFF,TRBD1,-,TRBV29-1,15,TRBJ2-1
TGTGCCAGCAGCTTAACAGGGGGCTACGAGCAGTACTTC,CASSLTGGYEQYF,-,-,TRBV7-3,13,TRBJ2-7